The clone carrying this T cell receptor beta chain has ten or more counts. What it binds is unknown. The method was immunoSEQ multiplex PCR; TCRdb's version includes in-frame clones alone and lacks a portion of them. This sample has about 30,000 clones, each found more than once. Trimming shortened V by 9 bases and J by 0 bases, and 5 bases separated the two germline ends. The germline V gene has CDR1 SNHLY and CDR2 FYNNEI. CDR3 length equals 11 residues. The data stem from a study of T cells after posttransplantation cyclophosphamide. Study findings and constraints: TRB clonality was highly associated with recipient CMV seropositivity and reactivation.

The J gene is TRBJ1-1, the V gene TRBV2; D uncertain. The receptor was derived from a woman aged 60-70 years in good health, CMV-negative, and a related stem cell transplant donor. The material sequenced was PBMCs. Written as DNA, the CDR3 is TGTGCCAGGTCCTTGAACACTGAAGCTTTCTTT. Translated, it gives CARSLNTEAFF.